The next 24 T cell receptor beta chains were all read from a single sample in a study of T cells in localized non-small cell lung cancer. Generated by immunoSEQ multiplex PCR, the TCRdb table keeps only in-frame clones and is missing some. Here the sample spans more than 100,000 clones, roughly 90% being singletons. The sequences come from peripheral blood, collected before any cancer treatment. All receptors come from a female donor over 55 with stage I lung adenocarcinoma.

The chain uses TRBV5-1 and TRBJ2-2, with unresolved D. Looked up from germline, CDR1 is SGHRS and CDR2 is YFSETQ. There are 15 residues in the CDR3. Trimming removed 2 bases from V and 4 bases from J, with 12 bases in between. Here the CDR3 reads CASSLSVRITGELFF. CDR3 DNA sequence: TGCGCCAGCAGCTTATCTGTGAGAATCACCGGGGAGCTGTTTTTT.

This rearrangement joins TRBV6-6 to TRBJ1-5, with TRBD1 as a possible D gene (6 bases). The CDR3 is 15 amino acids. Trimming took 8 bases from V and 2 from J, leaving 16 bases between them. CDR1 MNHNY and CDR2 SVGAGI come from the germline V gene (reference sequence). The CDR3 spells CASVDRRGRNQPQHF. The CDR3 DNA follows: TGTGCCAGCGTCGACAGGCGTGGACGCAATCAGCCCCAGCATTTT.

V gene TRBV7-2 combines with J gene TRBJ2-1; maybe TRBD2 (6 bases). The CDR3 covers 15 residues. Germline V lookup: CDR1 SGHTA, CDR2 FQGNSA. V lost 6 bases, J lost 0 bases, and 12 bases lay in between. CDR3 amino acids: CASSIAASSYNEQFF. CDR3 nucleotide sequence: TGTGCCAGCAGTATAGCGGCAAGCTCCTACAATGAGCAGTTCTTC.

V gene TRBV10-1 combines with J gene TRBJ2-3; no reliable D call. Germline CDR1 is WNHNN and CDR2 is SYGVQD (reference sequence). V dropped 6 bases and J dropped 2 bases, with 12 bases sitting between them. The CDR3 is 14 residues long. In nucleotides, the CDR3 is TGCGCCAGCAGAAGAGACGGTCTCACAGATACGCAGTATTTT. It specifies CASRRDGLTDTQYF.

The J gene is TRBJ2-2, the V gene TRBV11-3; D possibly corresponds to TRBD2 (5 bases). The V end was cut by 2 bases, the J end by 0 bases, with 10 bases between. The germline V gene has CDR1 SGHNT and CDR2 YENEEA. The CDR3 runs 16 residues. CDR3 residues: CASSLRGRANTGELFF. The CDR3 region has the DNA TGTGCCAGCAGCTTACGTGGGAGAGCGAACACCGGGGAGCTGTTTTTT.

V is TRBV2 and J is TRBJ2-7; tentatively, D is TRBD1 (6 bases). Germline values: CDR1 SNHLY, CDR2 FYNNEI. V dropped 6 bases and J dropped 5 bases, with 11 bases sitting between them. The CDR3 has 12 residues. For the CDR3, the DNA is TGTGCCAGCAGAGAGCAGGGGAACGAGCAGTACTTC. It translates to CASREQGNEQYF.

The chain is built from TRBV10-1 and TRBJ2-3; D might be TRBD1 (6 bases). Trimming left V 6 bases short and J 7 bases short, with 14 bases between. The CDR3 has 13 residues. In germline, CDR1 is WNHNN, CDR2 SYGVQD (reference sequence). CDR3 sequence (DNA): TGCGCCAGCAGCTACGTACAGGGTAATACGCAGTATTTT. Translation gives CASSYVQGNTQYF.

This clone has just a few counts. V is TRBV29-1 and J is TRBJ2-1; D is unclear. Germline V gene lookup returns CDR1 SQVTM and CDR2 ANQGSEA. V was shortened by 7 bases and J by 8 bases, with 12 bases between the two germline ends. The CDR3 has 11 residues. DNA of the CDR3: TGCAGCGCTGGCAAGGGCTATGAGCAGTTCTTC. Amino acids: CSAGKGYEQFF.

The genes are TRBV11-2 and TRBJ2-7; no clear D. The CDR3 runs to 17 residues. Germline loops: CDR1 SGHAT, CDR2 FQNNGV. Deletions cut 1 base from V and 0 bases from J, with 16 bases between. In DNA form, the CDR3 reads TGTGCCAGCAGCTTAGCGCTAAGTGTGGGTAGCTCCTACGAGCAGTACTTC. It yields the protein CASSLALSVGSSYEQYF. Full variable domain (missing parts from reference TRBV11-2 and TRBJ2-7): EAGVAQSPRYKIIEKRQSVAFWCNPISGHATLYWYQQILGQGPKLLIQFQNNGVVDDSQLPKDRFSAERLKGVDSTLKIQPAKLEDSAVYLCASSLALSVGSSYEQYFGPGTRLTVT.

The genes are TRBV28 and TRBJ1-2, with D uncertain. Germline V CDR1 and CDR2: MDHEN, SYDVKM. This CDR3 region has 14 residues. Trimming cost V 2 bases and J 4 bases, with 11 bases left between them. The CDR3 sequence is CASSLVRAGYGYTF. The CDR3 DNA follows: TGTGCCAGCAGTTTAGTGAGGGCGGGCTATGGCTACACCTTC.

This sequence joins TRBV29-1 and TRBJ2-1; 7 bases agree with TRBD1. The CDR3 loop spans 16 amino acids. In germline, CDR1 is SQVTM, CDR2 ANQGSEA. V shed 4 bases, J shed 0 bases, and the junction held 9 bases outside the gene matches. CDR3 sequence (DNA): TGCAGCGTTGTCCTGGGACAGTCCGACTCCTACAATGAGCAGTTCTTC. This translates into CSVVLGQSDSYNEQFF.

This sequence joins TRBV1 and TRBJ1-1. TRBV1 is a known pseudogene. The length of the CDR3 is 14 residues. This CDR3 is CTSSRYRVNTEAFF. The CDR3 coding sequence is TGCACCAGCAGCCGGTATAGGGTGAACACTGAAGCTTTCTTT.

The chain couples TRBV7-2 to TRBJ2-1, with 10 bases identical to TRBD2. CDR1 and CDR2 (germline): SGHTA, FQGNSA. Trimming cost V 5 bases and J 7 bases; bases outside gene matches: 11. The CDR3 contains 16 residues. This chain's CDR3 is CASSPIAGGFPNEQFF. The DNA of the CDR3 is TGTGCCAGCAGCCCCATAGCGGGAGGCTTTCCAAATGAGCAGTTCTTC.

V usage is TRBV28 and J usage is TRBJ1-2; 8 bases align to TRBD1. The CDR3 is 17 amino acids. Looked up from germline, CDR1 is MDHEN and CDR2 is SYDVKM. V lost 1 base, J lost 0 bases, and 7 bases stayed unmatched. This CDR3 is CASSLSVEDRANYGYTF. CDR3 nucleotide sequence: TGTGCCAGCAGTTTATCCGTCGAGGACAGGGCTAACTATGGCTACACCTTC.

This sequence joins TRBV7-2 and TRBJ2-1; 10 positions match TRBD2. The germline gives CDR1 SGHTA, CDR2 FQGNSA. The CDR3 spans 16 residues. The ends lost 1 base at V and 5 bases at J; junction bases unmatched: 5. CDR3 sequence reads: CASSLVGLAPNNEQFF. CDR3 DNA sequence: TGTGCCAGCAGCTTAGTGGGACTAGCGCCGAACAATGAGCAGTTCTTC. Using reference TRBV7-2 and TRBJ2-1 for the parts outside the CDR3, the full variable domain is GAGVSQSPSNKVTEKGKDVELRCDPISGHTALYWYRQSLGQGLEFLIYFQGNSAPDKSGLPSDRFSAERTGGSVSTLTIQRTQQEDSAVYLCASSLVGLAPNNEQFFGPGTRLTVL.

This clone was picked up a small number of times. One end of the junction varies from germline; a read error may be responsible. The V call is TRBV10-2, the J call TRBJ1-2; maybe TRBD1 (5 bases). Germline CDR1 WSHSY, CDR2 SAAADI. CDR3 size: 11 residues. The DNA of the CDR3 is TGCGCCAGCAGCGATGGTGAAGGGACTCTCTTC. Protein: CASSDGEGTLF.

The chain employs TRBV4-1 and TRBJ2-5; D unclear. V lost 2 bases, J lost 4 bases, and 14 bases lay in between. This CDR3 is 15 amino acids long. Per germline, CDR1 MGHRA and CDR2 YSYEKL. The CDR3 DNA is TGCGCCAGCAGCCAACCTCCCGGGTCGTCAGAGACCCAGTACTTC. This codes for CASSQPPGSSETQYF.

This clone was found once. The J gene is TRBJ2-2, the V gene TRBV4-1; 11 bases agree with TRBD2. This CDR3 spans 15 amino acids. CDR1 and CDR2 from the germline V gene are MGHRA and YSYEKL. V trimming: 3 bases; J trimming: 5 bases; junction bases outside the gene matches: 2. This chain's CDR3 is CASSQVAGGTGELFF. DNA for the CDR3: TGCGCCAGCAGCCAGGTAGCGGGAGGGACCGGGGAGCTGTTTTTT.

The CDR3 spells CATSGGLTGINNYGYTF. DNA of the CDR3: TGTGCCACCAGCGGAGGGTTGACAGGTATTAACAACTATGGCTACACCTTC. The chain employs TRBV15 and TRBJ1-2; perhaps TRBD1 as D (6 bases). V was cut by 5 bases and J by 2 bases, with 21 bases left in between. The CDR3 is 17 amino acids. Germline V lookup: CDR1 LNHNV, CDR2 YYDKDF (reference sequence).

In nucleotides, the CDR3 is TGTGCCAGCAGGCTGGGACCGGCGAACACCGGGGAGCTGTTTTTT. It specifies CASRLGPANTGELFF. The genes are TRBV2 and TRBJ2-2; D assignment may be TRBD1 or TRBD2 (5 bases each). CDR1 and CDR2 from the germline V gene are SNHLY and FYNNEI. The CDR3 is 15 residues long. Trimming pared 6 bases from V and 0 bases from J, leaving 11 bases between.

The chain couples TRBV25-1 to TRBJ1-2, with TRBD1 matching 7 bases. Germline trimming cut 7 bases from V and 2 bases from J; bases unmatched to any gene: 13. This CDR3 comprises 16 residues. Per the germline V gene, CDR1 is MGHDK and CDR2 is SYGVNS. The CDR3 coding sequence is TGTGCCAGCACCCCGACAGGGAGGGTGGGGAACTATGGCTACACCTTC. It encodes CASTPTGRVGNYGYTF.

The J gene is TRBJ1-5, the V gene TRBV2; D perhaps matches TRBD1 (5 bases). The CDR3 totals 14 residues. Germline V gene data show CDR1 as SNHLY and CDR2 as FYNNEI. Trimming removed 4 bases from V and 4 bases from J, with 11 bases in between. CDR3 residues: CASSGPGKNQPQHF. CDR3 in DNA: TGTGCCAGCAGTGGTCCAGGGAAGAATCAGCCCCAGCATTTT.

CDR3 sequence (DNA): TGTGCCAGCAGCGCAGGGACCAGGGGGCAGTGGGCCGGGGAGCTGTTTTTT. Translated, it gives CASSAGTRGQWAGELFF. V is TRBV9 and J is TRBJ2-2; 8 nucleotides match TRBD1. J gave up 6 bases and V 3 bases, and 13 bases lay outside the gene matches. Germline CDR1 and CDR2: SGDLS and YYNGEE. The CDR3 sequence is 17 residues long.

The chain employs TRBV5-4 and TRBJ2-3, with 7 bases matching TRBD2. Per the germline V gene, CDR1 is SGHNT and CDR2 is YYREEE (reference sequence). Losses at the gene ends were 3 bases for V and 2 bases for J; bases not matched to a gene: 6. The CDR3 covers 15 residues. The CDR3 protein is CASSSRDYPTDTQYF. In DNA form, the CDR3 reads TGTGCCAGCAGCTCTCGGGACTACCCCACAGATACGCAGTATTTT.